A selection of T cell receptor beta chains follows, all from one sample in a study of T-cell reconstitution after alpha-beta-depleted transplantation in children. TCRdb ran MiXCR on the PCR reads and lists one entry per CDR3 protein. Seen here are fewer than 500,000 distinct CDR3 sequences, around 46% observed once, and the top ten hold under 35%. Sequencing used PBMCs, obtained before TCRalphabeta/CD19-depleted stem cell transplant. The receptors shown here come from a girl aged 2-15 years with aplastic anemia, due to receive a stem cell transplant. CDR3s include the opening cysteine and the closing phenylalanine or tryptophan. D genes are given only for firm matches. Size tells how often a clone was seen (once, few, many) or the class of an expanded clone, and some rows leave it out.

>-|TRBD2|TRBJ2-2|TRBV12-3/TRBV12-4
CASSSGTSMNSGELFF
TGTGCCAGCAGTTCCGGGACTAGCATGAACTCCGGGGAGCTGTTTTTT
>many|TRBD2|TRBJ2-1|TRBV7-9
CASRPKSGRNEQFF
TGTGCCAGCAGACCTAAAAGCGGGAGGAATGAGCAGTTCTTC
>-|TRBD2|TRBJ2-3|TRBV6-2/TRBV6-3
CASTSGGPLDTQYF
TGTGCCAGTACTAGCGGGGGCCCACTGGATACGCAGTATTTT
>many|TRBD1|TRBJ1-3|TRBV20-1
CSARPGGNAPGNTIYF
TGCAGTGCGCGCCCAGGGGGCAACGCACCTGGAAACACCATATATTTT
>-|TRBD1|TRBJ2-5|TRBV5-1
CASSLVPGGGETQYF
TGCGCCAGCAGCTTGGTTCCAGGGGGCGGTGAGACCCAGTACTTC
>-|-|TRBJ2-1|TRBV20-1
CSARRRPQFF
TGCAGTGCTCGTCGTAGACCCCAGTTCTTC
>-|TRBD2|TRBJ2-3|TRBV20-1
CSARDQLAGDTQYF
TGCAGTGCTAGAGATCAACTAGCGGGGGATACGCAGTATTTT
>-|TRBD1|TRBJ1-1|TRBV12-3/TRBV12-4
CASRPQQGASTEAFF
TGTGCCAGCAGACCACAACAGGGGGCTTCTACTGAAGCTTTCTTT
>-|TRBD2|TRBJ2-1|TRBV5-4
CASSLFFTGLAGGGGSYNEQFF
TGTGCCAGCAGCTTGTTTTTCACCGGACTAGCGGGAGGGGGGGGCTCCTACAATGAGCAGTTCTTC
>-|-|TRBJ2-3|TRBV5-1
CASSLAGVTTNTDTQYF
TGCGCCAGCAGCTTGGCAGGGGTCACTACTAACACAGATACGCAGTATTTT
>once|TRBD2|TRBJ2-3|TRBV7-2
CASSFGVLAGDTQYF
TGTGCCAGCAGCTTTGGGGTCCTAGCGGGAGATACGCAGTATTTT
>-|TRBD2|TRBJ2-3|TRBV28
CASSRTSGRHTQYF
TGTGCCAGCAGTAGGACTAGCGGGAGGCATACGCAGTATTTT
>-|TRBD2|TRBJ2-3|TRBV28
CASSAGLAGPSTDTQYF
TGTGCCAGCAGTGCGGGACTAGCGGGACCTAGCACAGATACGCAGTATTTT
>many|-|TRBJ2-1|TRBV20-1
CSARDPTPPTYNEQFF
TGCAGTGCTAGAGATCCGACTCCCCCTACATACAATGAGCAGTTCTTC
>few|-|TRBJ2-7|TRBV28
CASSSLGLQGYEQYF
TGTGCCAGCAGTTCCCTAGGGCTCCAGGGGTACGAGCAGTACTTC
>-|-|TRBJ1-5|TRBV6-2/TRBV6-3
CASSYIRAGNQPQHF
TGTGCCAGCAGTTACATACGGGCTGGCAATCAGCCCCAGCATTTT
>once|-|TRBJ2-1|TRBV5-1
CASSLAGGSAGEQFF
TGCGCCAGCAGCTTGGCTGGGGGCTCTGCGGGTGAGCAGTTCTTC
>-|TRBD1|TRBJ1-5|TRBV19
CASSPGGGGRSQPQHF
TGTGCCAGTAGTCCAGGAGGGGGCGGAAGAAGTCAGCCCCAGCATTTT
>few|TRBD1|TRBJ1-6|TRBV5-1
CASRSTGENSPLHF
TGCGCCAGCAGGTCGACAGGGGAGAATTCACCCCTCCACTTT
>-|-|TRBJ1-1|TRBV4-1
CASSQKPEGWGEAFF
TGCGCCAGCAGCCAAAAGCCGGAGGGGTGGGGGGAAGCTTTCTTT
>-|-|TRBJ2-1|TRBV15
CATSRRRGTPFF
TGTGCCACCAGCAGACGACGGGGGACTCCGTTCTTC
>-|TRBD1|TRBJ1-1|TRBV9
CASSDPGQGSEAFF
TGTGCCAGCAGCGATCCGGGACAGGGCTCTGAAGCTTTCTTT
>-|-|TRBJ2-6|TRBV6-5
CASSYGSGANVLTF
TGTGCCAGCAGTTACGGGTCTGGGGCCAACGTCCTGACTTTC
>-|-|TRBJ2-7|TRBV27
CASSPGLGNEQYF
TGTGCCAGCAGCCCGGGACTGGGGAACGAGCAGTACTTC
>-|-|TRBJ2-3|TRBV5-1
CASSLNRPPDTQYF
TGCGCCAGCAGCTTGAATCGACCCCCGGATACGCAGTATTTT
>-|-|TRBJ1-1|TRBV12-3/TRBV12-4
CASSSRWGLTFF
TGTGCCAGCAGTTCCAGATGGGGGTTAACGTTCTTT
>-|TRBD1|TRBJ1-2|TRBV6-1
CASSPFRTGGFPYGYTF
TGTGCCAGCAGCCCATTCCGGACAGGGGGCTTTCCCTATGGCTACACCTTC
>-|-|TRBJ2-5|TRBV7-9
CATLGGHQETQYF
TGTGCCACTTTAGGAGGGCACCAAGAGACCCAGTACTTC
>medium-sized|TRBD1|TRBJ1-2|TRBV7-9
CASSLAGTGDYGYTF
TGTGCCAGCAGCTTAGCCGGGACAGGGGACTATGGCTACACCTTC
>-|-|TRBJ2-2|TRBV20-1
CSARDLQPGELFF
TGCAGTGCTAGAGATCTACAGCCCGGGGAGCTGTTTTTT
>once|-|TRBJ1-5|TRBV6-6
CASSPPQHF
TGTGCCAGCAGTCCCCCCCAGCATTTT
>-|TRBD2|TRBJ2-1|TRBV7-2
CASSFGEWTSEYNEQFF
TGTGCCAGCAGTTTCGGGGAATGGACTAGCGAATACAATGAGCAGTTCTTC
>few|-|TRBJ2-3|TRBV7-9
CASSLETGARTDTQYF
TGTGCCAGCAGCTTAGAAACGGGCGCGAGGACAGATACGCAGTATTTT
>-|TRBD1|TRBJ2-5|TRBV5-1
CASSLEQGAETQYF
TGCGCCAGCAGCTTGGAACAGGGGGCAGAGACCCAGTACTTC
>few|TRBD1|TRBJ1-5|TRBV20-1
CSARPGQGIQPQHF
TGCAGTGCTAGGCCCGGACAGGGGATTCAGCCCCAGCATTTT
>many|-|TRBJ2-3|TRBV27
CASSLAQGGWDTQYF
TGTGCCAGCAGTTTAGCACAGGGAGGATGGGATACGCAGTATTTT
>-|TRBD1|TRBJ1-1|TRBV12-3/TRBV12-4
CASSRLRQGQTEAFF
TGTGCCAGCAGCCGGCTACGACAGGGCCAGACTGAAGCTTTCTTT
>-|-|TRBJ2-1|TRBV12-3/TRBV12-4
CASSLFWNEQFF
TGTGCCAGCAGCCTATTCTGGAATGAGCAGTTCTTC
>-|-|TRBJ2-1|TRBV4-3
CASSPTPATAYNEQFF
TGCGCCAGCAGCCCCACACCGGCGACAGCTTACAATGAGCAGTTCTTC
>-|TRBD2|TRBJ2-1|TRBV7-2
CASSRGLEERNEQFF
TGTGCCAGCAGCCGAGGACTAGAGGAACGCAATGAGCAGTTCTTC
>-|TRBD1|TRBJ2-2|TRBV6-5
CASSFQTGQGVGELFF
TGTGCCAGCAGTTTCCAGACGGGACAGGGGGTCGGGGAGCTGTTTTTT
>many|-|TRBJ2-1|TRBV20-1
CSAIPGISSYNEQFF
TGCAGTGCTATCCCCGGGATAAGCTCCTACAATGAGCAGTTCTTC
>few|-|TRBJ2-3|TRBV12-3/TRBV12-4
CASRTTPGWVGTLGDTQYF
TGTGCCAGCAGGACGACTCCTGGATGGGTTGGGACCCTCGGAGATACGCAGTATTTT
>many|-|TRBJ2-6|TRBV7-2
CASSPYRGGTNVLTF
TGTGCCAGCAGCCCCTACAGGGGAGGGACCAACGTCCTGACTTTC
>-|TRBD1|TRBJ2-7|TRBV6-5
CASSYSGTGGTEQYF
TGTGCCAGCAGTTACTCCGGGACAGGGGGTACCGAGCAGTACTTC
>-|-|TRBJ2-1|TRBV28
CASIYRARGSNEQFF
TGTGCCAGCATCTATCGGGCTAGGGGTTCCAATGAGCAGTTCTTC
>few|TRBD2|TRBJ2-1|TRBV12-3/TRBV12-4
CASRGEIAGPTYNEQFF
TGTGCCAGCCGCGGAGAAATAGCGGGACCCACCTACAATGAGCAGTTCTTC
>many|-|TRBJ2-7|TRBV5-1
CASSLKSSSYEQYF
TGCGCCAGCAGCTTGAAGTCCAGCTCCTACGAGCAGTACTTC
>-|-|TRBJ2-7|TRBV20-1
CSARTGQLTYEQYF
TGCAGTGCTAGGACTGGACAGCTGACCTACGAGCAGTACTTC
>-|-|TRBJ1-5|TRBV12-3/TRBV12-4
CASSYDREVQPQHF
TGTGCCAGCAGTTACGACCGGGAGGTTCAGCCCCAGCATTTT
>many|-|TRBJ2-1|TRBV28
CATVGGAGSIPEQFF
TGTGCCACCGTGGGAGGCGCGGGTTCGATCCCTGAGCAGTTCTTC
>few|-|TRBJ2-7|TRBV4-2
CASSQDIGSSAYEQYF
TGTGCCAGCAGCCAAGATATTGGGTCTAGCGCGTACGAGCAGTACTTC